This TCR beta chain was identified during a study of control samples from healthy donors and cancer patients. This clone has just a few counts. Trimming took off 7 bases at V and 0 bases at J, with 9 bases between the two ends. Germline CDR1 is ENHRY and CDR2 is SYGVKD. CDR3 length: 14 amino acids. Libraries were prepared by immunoSEQ multiplex PCR; TCRdb keeps only in-frame clonotypes and omits some of them. Of over 60,000 clones listed, about 82% were seen once; the top ten hold about 5%. This TCR came from a man in his forties in good health. Material: blood. The chain uses TRBV10-3 and TRBJ2-2, with D perhaps given as TRBD1 or TRBD2 (5 bases each). This CDR3 is CAIKGTANTGELFF. The CDR3 DNA follows: TGTGCCATCAAGGGGACGGCGAACACCGGGGAGCTGTTTTTT.